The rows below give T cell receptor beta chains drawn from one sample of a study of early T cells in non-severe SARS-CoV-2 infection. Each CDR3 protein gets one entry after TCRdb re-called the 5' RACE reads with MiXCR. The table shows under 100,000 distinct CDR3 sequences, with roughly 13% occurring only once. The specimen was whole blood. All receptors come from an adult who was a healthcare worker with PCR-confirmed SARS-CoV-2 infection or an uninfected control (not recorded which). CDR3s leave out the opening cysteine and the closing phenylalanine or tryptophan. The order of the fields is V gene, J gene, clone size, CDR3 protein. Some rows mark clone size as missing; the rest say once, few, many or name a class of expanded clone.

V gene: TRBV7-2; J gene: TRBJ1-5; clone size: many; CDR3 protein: ASSLAGQGVGNQPQH
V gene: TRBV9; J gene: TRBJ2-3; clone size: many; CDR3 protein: ASSVVASGGLNTQY
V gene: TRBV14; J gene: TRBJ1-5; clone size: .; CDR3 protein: ASSSRRSGSNQPQH
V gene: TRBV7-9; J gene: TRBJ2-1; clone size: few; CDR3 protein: ASSLTLAGEGNNEQF
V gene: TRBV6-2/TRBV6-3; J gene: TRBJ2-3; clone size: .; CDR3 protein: ASSVDSTDTQY
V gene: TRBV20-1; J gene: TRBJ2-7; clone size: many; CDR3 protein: SARDPKTGPYEQY
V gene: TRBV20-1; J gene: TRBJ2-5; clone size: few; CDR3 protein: SAPGTSGTGTQY
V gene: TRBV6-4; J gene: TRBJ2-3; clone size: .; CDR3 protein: ASSDSGGGLDTQY
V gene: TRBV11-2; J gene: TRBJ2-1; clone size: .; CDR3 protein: ASSLGEAGTSGDPYNEQF
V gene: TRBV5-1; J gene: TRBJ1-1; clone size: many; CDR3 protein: ASSLVSGRANTEAF
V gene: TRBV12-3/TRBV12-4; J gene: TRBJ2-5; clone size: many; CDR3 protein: ASSFGGETQY
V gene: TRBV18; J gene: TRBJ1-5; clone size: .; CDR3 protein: ASSPPSGGGGNQPQH
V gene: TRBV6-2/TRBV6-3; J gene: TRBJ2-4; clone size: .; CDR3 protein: ASSWAYRAKNIQY
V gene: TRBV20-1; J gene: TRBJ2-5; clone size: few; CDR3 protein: SAIVHPQETQY
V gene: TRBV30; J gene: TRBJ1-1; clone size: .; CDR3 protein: ASKGGAEAF